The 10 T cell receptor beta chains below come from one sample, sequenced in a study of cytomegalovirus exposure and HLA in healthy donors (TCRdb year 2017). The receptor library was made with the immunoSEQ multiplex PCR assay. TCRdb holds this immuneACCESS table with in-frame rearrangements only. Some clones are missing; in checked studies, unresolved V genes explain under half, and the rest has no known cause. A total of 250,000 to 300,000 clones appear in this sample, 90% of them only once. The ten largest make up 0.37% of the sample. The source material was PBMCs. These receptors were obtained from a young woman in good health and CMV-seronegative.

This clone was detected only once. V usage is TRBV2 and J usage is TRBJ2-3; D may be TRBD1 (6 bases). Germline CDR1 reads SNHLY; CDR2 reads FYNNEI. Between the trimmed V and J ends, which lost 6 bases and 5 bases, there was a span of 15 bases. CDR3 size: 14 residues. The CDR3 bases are TGTGCCAGCAGGGAAATCGGGACAAGAGATACGCAGTATTTT. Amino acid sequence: CASREIGTRDTQYF.

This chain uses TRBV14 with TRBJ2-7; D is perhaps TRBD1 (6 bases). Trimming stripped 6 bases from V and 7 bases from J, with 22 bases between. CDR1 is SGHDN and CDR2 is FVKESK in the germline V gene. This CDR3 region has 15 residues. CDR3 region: CASRRETGPPREQYV. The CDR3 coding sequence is TGTGCCAGCAGACGCGAAACAGGGCCCCCGAGGGAGCAGTACGTC.

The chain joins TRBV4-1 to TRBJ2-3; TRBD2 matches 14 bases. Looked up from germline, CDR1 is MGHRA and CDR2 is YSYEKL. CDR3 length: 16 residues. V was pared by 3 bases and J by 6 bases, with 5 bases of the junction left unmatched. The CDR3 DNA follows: TGCGCCAGCAGCCAGACTAGCGGGGGGGCCCAGGATACGCAGTATTTT. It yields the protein CASSQTSGGAQDTQYF.

This CDR3 is CASSPPPRIPTGTGNTIYF. The CDR3, as DNA: TGTGCCAGCAGCCCGCCTCCCAGAATCCCGACAGGGACTGGAAACACCATATATTTT. The chain uses TRBV7-9 and TRBJ1-3, with 7 bases fitting TRBD1. The CDR3 sequence is 19 residues long. V lost 5 bases to trimming and J lost 2 bases; unmatched junction nucleotides: 18. Per germline, CDR1 SEHNR and CDR2 FQNEAQ (reference sequence). Based on the CDR3 plus reference TRBV7-9 and TRBJ1-3, the full variable domain is DTGVSQNPRHKITKRGQNVTFRCDPISEHNRLYWYRQTLGQGPEFLTYFQNEAQLEKSRLLSDRFSAERPKGSFSTLEIQRTEQGDSAMYLCASSPPPRIPTGTGNTIYFGEGSWLTVV.

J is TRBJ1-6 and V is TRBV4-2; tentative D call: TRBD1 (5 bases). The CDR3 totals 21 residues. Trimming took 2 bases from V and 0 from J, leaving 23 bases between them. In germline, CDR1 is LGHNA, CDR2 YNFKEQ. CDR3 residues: CASSQPSPGQGGVSYNSPLHF. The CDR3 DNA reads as TGTGCCAGCAGCCAACCTTCCCCCGGGCAGGGAGGAGTCTCCTATAATTCACCCCTCCACTTT.

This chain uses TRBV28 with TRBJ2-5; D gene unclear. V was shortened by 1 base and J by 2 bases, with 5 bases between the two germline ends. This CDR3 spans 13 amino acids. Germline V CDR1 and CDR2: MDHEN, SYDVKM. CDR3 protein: CASSLLQQETQYF. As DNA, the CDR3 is TGTGCCAGCAGTTTATTACAGCAAGAGACCCAGTACTTC.

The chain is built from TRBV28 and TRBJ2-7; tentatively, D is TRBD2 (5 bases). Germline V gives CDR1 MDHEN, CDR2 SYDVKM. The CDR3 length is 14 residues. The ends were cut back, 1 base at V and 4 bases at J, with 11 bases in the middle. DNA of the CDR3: TGTGCCAGCAGTTTATTTGGTCCGGGGTACGAGCAGTACTTC. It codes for CASSLFGPGYEQYF.

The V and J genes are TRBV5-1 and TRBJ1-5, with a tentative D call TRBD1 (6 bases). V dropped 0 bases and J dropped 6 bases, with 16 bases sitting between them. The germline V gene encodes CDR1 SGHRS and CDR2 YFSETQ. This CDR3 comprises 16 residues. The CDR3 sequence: CASSLDARGEGQPQHF. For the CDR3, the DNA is TGCGCCAGCAGCTTGGACGCCAGGGGAGAGGGTCAGCCCCAGCATTTT.

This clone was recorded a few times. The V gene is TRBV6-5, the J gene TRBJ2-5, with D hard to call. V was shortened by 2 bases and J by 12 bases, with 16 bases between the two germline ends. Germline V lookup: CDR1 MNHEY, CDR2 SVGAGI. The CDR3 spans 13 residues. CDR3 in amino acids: CASSYGQEGIKYF. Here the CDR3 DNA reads TGTGCCAGCAGTTACGGGCAGGAAGGCATCAAGTACTTC.

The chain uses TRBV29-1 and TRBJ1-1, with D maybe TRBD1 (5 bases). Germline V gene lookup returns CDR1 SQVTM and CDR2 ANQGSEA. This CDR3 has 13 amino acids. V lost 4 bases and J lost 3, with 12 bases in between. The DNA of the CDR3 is TGCAGCGTTGGCTCCAGGGTTTACACTGAAGCTTTCTTT. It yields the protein CSVGSRVYTEAFF.